This T cell receptor (beta chain) was found in a study of T cell changes during pregnancy in multiple sclerosis. Per the germline V gene, CDR1 is SGHTA and CDR2 is FQGNSA. The CDR3 has 16 residues. Trimming at V came to 0 bases and at J to 0 bases, leaving 2 bases not matched to a gene. Libraries were prepared by immunoSEQ multiplex PCR; TCRdb keeps only in-frame clonotypes and omits some of them. The sample carries approximately 61,000 clones, roughly 88% recorded once. Details on this clone: The same CDR3 also results from other DNA sequences found in this sample.

This chain links TRBV7-2 with TRBJ2-3; 8 bases agree with TRBD2. The receptor comes from a female donor with multiple sclerosis, enrolled in a pregnancy study. Sequences were derived from peripheral blood, sampled in the first trimester of pregnancy. The CDR3 bases are TGTGCCAGCAGCTTAGCGAGACTAGCGAGCACAGATACGCAGTATTTT. Translated, it gives CASSLARLASTDTQYF.